This T cell receptor (beta chain) is drawn from a study of molecular identifiers for immune sequencing clone quantification. At the level of the study: In the replicates, RNA derived from around 20,000 or 99,000 naive CD8 cells was divided into five parts, and four were sequenced.

Germline lookup yields CDR1 DFQATT and CDR2 SNEGSKA (reference sequence). V was pared by 6 bases and J by 7 bases, with 7 bases between. This CDR3 contains 10 residues. This clonotype was recorded many times. TCRdb reprocessed the PCR reads via MiXCR and lists one record per CDR3 protein. The sample lists about 320,000 distinct CDR3 sequences, roughly 24% occurring once. Sequenced: naive CD8+ T cells from blood, with Jurkat cell RNA spiked in. Documented subset: FACS-sorted CD8+CD4-CCR7+CD45RA+ naive T cells. The source of this sequence is a human donor in good health. Some libraries in this study had Jurkat cell RNA spiked in. The chain recombines TRBV20-1 with TRBJ1-5; D is unclear. CDR3 in amino acids: CSAGGQPQHF. CDR3 DNA: TGCAGTGCAGGAGGACAGCCCCAGCATTTT.